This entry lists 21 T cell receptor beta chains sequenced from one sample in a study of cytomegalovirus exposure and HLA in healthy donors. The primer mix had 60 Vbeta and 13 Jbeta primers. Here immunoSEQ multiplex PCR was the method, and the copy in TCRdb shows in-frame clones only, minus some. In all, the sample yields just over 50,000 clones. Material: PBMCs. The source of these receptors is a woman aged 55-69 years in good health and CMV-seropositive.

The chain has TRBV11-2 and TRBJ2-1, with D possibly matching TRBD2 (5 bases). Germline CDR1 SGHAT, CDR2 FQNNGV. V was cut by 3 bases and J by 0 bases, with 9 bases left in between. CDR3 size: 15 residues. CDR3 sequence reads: CASSFGVGSYNEQFF. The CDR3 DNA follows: TGTGCCAGCAGCTTCGGGGTAGGCTCCTACAATGAGCAGTTCTTC. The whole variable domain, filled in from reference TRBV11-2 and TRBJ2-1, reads EAGVAQSPRYKIIEKRQSVAFWCNPISGHATLYWYQQILGQGPKLLIQFQNNGVVDDSQLPKDRFSAERLKGVDSTLKIQPAKLEDSAVYLCASSFGVGSYNEQFFGPGTRLTVL.

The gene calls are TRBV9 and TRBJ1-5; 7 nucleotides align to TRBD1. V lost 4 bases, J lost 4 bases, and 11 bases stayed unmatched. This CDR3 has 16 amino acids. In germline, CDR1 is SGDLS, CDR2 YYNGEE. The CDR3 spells CASSSGLDRDNQPQHF. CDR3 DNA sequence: TGTGCCAGCAGCAGTGGGCTCGACAGGGATAATCAGCCCCAGCATTTT.

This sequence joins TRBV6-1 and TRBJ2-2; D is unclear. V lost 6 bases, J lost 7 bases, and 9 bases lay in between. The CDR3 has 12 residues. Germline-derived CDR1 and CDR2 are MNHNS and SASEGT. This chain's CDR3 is CASSAFGGELFF. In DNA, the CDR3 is TGTGCCAGCAGCGCCTTCGGCGGGGAGCTGTTTTTT.

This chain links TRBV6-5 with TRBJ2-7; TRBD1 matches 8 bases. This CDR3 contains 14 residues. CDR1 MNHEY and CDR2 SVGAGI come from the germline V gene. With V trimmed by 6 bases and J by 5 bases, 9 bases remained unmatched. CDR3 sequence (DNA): TGTGCCAGCAGACATGACAGGGGCTTCGACGAGCAGTACTTC. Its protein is CASRHDRGFDEQYF.

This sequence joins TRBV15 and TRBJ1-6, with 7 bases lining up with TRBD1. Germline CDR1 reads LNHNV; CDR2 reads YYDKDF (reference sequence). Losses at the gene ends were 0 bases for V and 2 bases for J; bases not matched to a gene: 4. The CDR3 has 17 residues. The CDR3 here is CATSRDQGGAYNSPLHF. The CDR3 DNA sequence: TGTGCCACCAGCAGAGATCAAGGGGGCGCCTATAATTCACCCCTCCACTTT.

The CDR3 region is CATSREMGEGGGSSYNSPLHF. DNA for the CDR3: TGTGCCACCAGCAGAGAAATGGGGGAGGGTGGTGGGAGCTCCTATAATTCACCCCTCCACTTT. The gene calls are TRBV15 and TRBJ1-6; possibly TRBD1 for D (5 bases). This CDR3 is 21 amino acids long. Trimming shortened V by 0 bases and J by 0 bases, and 21 bases separated the two germline ends. CDR1 and CDR2 from the germline V gene are LNHNV and YYDKDF (reference sequence).

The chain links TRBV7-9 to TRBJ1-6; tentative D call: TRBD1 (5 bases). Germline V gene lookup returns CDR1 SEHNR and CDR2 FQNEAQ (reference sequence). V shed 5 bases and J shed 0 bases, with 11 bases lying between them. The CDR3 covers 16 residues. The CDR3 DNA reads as TGTGCCAGCAGCGCCTCGGGGGGCTCCTATAATTCACCCCTCCACTTT. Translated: CASSASGGSYNSPLHF.

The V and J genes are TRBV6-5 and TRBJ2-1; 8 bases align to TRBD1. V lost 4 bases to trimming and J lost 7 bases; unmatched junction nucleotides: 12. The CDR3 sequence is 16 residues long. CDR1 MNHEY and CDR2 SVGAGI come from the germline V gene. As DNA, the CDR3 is TGTGCCAGCAGTTTAGAGTGGCAGGGGGCCAAAAATGAGCAGTTCTTC. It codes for CASSLEWQGAKNEQFF.

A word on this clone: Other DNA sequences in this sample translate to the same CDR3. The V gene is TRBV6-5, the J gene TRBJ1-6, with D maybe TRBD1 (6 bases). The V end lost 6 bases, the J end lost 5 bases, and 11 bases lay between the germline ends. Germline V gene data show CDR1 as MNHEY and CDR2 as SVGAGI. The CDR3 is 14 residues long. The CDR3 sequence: CASRLQGDNSPLHF. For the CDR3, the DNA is TGTGCCAGCAGATTACAGGGTGATAATTCACCCCTCCACTTT.

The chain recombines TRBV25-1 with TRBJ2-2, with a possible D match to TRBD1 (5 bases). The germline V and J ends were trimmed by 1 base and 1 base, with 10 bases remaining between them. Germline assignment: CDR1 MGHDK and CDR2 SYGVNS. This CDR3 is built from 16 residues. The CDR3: CASSEFKGLNTGELFF. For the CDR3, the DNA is TGTGCCAGCAGTGAATTCAAGGGGTTGAACACCGGGGAGCTGTTTTTT.

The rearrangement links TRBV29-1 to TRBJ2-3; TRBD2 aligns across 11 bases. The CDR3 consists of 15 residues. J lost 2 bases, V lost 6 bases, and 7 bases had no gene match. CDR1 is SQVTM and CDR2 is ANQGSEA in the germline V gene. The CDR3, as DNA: TGCAGCGTCCTCGGGACTAGCGGATTCACAGATACGCAGTATTTT. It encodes CSVLGTSGFTDTQYF.

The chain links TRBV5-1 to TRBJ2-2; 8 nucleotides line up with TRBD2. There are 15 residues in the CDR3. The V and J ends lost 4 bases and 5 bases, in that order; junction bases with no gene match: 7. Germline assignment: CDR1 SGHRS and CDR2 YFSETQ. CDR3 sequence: CASSRAGEGTGELFF. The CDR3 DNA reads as TGCGCCAGCAGCAGAGCGGGGGAGGGTACCGGGGAGCTGTTTTTT. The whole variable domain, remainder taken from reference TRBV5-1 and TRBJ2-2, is KAGVTQTPRYLIKTRGQQVTLSCSPISGHRSVSWYQQTPGQGLQFLFEYFSETQRNKGNFPGRFSGRQFSNSRSEMNVSTLELGDSALYLCASSRAGEGTGELFFGEGSRLTVL.

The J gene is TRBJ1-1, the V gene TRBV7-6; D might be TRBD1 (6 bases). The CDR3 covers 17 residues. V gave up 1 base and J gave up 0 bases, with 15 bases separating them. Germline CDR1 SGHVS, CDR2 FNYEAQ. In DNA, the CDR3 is TGTGCCAGCAGCTTAGAGCGCAGACAGGCCATGAACACTGAAGCTTTCTTT. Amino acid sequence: CASSLERRQAMNTEAFF.

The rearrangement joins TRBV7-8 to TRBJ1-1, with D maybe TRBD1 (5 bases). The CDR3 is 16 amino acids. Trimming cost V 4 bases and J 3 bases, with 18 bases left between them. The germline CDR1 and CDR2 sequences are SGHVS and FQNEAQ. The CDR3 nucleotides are TGTGCCAGCAGCTCAGGGTACAGATACCCGGACACTGAAGCTTTCTTT. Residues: CASSSGYRYPDTEAFF.

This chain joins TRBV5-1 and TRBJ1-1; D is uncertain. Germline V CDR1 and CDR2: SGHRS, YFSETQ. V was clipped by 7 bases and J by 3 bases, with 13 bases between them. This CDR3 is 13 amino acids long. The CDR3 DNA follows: TGCGCCAGCGTATCGGAGGGATACACTGAAGCTTTCTTT. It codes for CASVSEGYTEAFF.

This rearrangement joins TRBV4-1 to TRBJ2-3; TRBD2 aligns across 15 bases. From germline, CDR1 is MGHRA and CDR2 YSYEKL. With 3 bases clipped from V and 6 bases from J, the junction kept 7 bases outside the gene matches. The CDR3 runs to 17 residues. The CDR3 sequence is CASSHGLAGGRGDTQYF. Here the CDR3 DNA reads TGCGCCAGCAGCCACGGACTAGCGGGGGGGCGAGGTGATACGCAGTATTTT.

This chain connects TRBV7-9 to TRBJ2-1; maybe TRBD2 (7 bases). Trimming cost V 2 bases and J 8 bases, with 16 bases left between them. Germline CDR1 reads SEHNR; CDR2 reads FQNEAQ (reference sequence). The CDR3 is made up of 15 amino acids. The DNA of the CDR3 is TGTGCCAGCAGCTTAAAGGGGGGGCTTACAGATGAGCAGTTCTTC. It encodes CASSLKGGLTDEQFF.

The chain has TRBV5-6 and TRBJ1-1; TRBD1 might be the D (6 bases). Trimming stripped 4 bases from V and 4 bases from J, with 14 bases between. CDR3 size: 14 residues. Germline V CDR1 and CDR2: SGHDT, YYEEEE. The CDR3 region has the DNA TGTGCCAGCAGCGGGGGCGATGGCCTCACTGAAGCTTTCTTT. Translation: CASSGGDGLTEAFF.

CDR3 in amino acids: CASSETGLNTEAFF. Written as DNA, the CDR3 is TGTGCCAGCAGTGAAACAGGGTTGAACACTGAAGCTTTCTTT. This chain connects TRBV25-1 to TRBJ1-1, with D maybe TRBD1 (6 bases). Looked up from germline, CDR1 is MGHDK and CDR2 is SYGVNS. The CDR3 runs 14 residues. V was trimmed by 2 bases and J by 0 bases, leaving 7 bases between them. The full variable domain, completed using reference TRBV25-1 and TRBJ1-1, is EADIYQTPRYLVIGTGKKITLECSQTMGHDKMYWYQQDPGMELHLIHYSYGVNSTEKGDLSSESTVSRIRTEHFPLTLESARPSHTSQYLCASSETGLNTEAFFGQGTRLTVV.

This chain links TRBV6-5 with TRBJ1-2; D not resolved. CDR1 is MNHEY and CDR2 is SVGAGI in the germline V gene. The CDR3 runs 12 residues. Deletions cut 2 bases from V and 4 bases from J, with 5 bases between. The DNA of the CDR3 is TGTGCCAGCAGTTACGGTAGCTATGGCTACACCTTC. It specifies CASSYGSYGYTF.

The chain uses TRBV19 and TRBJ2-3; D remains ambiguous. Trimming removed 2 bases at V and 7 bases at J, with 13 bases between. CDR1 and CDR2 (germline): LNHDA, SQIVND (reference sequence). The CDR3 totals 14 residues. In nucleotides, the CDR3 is TGTGCCAGTAGTATAAGTATTGGCCAGAATACGCAGTATTTT. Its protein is CASSISIGQNTQYF.